This section outlines one TCR beta chain sequence together with its context. Its specificity is unknown. Sequenced by immunoSEQ multiplex PCR; TCRdb stores in-frame clones only, minus some. The table has tens of thousands of clones, roughly 90% seen once; the top ten hold approximately 4.2%. This record comes from a study of cytomegalovirus exposure and HLA in healthy donors. Looking at the study overall: The same platform as the approximately 730 first-cohort repertoires was used for the 90 to 150 validation repertoires, a later analysis reported.

General study findings and limits: Clusters of TCRs from the first cohort tended to co-occur in the roughly 120 validation repertoires (as a later analysis found).

Sequencing input: PBMCs. The origin of this receptor is a woman younger than 30 in good health and CMV-seropositive.

CDR3 bases: TGTGCCAGCAGTGCGCCTTGGGAGGCTAACTATGGCTACACCTTC. This encodes CASSAPWEANYGYTF. V and J are TRBV25-1 and TRBJ1-2; D unresolved. This CDR3 comprises 15 residues. Trimming took off 4 bases at V and 0 bases at J, with 12 bases between the two ends. Germline CDR1 reads MGHDK; CDR2 reads SYGVNS.